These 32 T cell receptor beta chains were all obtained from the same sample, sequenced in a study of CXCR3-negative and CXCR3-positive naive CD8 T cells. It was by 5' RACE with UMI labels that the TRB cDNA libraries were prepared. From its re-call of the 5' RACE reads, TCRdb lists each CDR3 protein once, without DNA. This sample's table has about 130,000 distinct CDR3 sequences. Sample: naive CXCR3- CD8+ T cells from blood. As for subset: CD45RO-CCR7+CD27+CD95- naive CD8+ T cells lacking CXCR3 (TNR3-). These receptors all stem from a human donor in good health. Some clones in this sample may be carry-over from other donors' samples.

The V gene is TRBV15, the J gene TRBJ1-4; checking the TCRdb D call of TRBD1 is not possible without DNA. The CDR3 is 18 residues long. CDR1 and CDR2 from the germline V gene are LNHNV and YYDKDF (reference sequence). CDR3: CATSRVGSRGQINEKLFF.

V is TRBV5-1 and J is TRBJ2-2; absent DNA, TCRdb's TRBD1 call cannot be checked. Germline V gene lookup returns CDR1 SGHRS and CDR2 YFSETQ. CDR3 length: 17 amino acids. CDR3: CASSWTPSIARAGELFF.

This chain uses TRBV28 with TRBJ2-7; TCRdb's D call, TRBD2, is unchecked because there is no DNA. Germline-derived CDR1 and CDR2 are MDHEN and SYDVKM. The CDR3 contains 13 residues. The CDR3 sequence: CASSFPSGRQQYF.

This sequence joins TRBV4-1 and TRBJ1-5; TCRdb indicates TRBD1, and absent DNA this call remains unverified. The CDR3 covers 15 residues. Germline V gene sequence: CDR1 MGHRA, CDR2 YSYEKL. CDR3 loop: CASSQEGQFNQPQHF.

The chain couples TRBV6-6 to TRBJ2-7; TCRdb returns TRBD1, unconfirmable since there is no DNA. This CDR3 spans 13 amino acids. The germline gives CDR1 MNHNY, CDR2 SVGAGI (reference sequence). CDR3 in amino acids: CASSYGTDYEQYF.

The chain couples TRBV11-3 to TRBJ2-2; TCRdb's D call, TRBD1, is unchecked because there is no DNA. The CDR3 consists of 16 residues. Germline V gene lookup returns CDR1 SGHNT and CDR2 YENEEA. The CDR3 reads CASSLYLAGDTGELFF.

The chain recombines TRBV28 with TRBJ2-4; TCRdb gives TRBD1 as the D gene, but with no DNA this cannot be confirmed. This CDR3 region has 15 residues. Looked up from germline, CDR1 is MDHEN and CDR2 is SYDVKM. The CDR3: CASIGSGGGRNIQYF.

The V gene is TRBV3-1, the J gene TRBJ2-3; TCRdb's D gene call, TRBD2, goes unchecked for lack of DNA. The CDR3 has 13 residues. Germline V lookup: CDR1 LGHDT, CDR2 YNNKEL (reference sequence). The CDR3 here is CASSHWTARTQYF.

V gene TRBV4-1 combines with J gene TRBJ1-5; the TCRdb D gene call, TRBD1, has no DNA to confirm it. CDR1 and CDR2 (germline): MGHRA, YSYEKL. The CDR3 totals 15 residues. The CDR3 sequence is CASSLSGTGLQPQHF.

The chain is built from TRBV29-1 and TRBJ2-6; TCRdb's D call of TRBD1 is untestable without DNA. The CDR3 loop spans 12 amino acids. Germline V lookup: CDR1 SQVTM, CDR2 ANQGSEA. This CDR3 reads CSALKGANVLTF.

CDR3 sequence: CASSPAGGGFSYNEQFF. The chain links TRBV28 to TRBJ2-1; the D gene TCRdb calls, TRBD2, cannot be checked with no DNA. This CDR3 region has 17 residues. CDR1 is MDHEN and CDR2 is SYDVKM in the germline V gene. The full variable domain, in which reference TRBV28 and TRBJ2-1 provide the parts outside the CDR3, is DVKVTQSSRYLVKRTGEKVFLECVQDMDHENMFWYRQDPGLGLRLIYFSYDVKMKEKGDIPEGYSVSREKKERFSLILESASTNQTSMYLCASSPAGGGFSYNEQFFGPGTRLTVL.

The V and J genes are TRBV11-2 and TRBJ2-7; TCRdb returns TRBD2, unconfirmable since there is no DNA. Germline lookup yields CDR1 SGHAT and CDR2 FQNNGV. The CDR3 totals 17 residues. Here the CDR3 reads CASSLGTSGSSSYEQYF.

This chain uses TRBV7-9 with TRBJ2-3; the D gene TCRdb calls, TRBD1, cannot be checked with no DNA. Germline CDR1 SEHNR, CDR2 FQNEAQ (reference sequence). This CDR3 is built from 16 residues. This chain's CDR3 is CASSPRDEGSTDTQYF.

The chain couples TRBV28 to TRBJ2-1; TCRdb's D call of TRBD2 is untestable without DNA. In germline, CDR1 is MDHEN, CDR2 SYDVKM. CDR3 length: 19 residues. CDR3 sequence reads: CASSTSLLSGTSGNNEQFF.

CDR3 sequence: CASSLYVGAPGETQYF. This chain joins TRBV7-9 and TRBJ2-5; the D call from TCRdb, TRBD1, cannot be confirmed without DNA. Germline CDR1 SEHNR, CDR2 FQNEAQ (reference sequence). The CDR3 loop spans 16 amino acids.

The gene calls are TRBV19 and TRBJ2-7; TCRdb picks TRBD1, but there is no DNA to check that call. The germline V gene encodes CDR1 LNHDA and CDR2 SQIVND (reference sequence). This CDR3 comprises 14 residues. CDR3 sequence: CASNTGTGSYEQYF.

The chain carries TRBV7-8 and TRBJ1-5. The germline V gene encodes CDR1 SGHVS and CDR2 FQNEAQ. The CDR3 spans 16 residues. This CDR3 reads CASSSLIQGGNQPQHF.

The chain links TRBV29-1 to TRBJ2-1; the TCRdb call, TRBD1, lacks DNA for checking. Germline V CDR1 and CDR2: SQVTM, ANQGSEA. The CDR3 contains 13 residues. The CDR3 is CSGGHSSYNEQFF.

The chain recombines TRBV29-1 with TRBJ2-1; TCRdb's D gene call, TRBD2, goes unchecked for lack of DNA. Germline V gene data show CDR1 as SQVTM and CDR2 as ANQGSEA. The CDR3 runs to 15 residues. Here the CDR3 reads CSVDVSGGRPNEQFF.

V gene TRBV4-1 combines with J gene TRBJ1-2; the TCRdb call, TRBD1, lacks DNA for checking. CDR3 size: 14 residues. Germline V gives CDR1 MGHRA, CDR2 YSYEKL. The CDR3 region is CASSQGSGTSGYTF.

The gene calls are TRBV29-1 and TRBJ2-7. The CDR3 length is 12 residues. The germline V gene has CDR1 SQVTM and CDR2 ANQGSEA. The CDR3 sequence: CSVGAFPYEQYF.

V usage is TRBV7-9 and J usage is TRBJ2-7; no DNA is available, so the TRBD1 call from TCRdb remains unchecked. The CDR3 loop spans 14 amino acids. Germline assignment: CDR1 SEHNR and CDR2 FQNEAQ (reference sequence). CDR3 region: CASSDRDRGYEQYF.

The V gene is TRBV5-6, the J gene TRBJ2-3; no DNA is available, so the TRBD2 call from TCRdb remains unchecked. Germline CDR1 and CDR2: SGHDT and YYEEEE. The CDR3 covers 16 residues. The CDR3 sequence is CASSLGASGSTDTQYF. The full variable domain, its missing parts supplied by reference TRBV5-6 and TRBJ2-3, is DAGVTQSPTHLIKTRGQQVTLRCSPKSGHDTVSWYQQALGQGPQFIFQYYEEEERQRGNFPDRFSGHQFPNYSSELNVNALLLGDSALYLCASSLGASGSTDTQYFGPGTRLTVL.

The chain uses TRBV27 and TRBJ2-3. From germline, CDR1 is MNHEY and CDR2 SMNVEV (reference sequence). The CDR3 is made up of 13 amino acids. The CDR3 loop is CASSFRRSDTQYF.

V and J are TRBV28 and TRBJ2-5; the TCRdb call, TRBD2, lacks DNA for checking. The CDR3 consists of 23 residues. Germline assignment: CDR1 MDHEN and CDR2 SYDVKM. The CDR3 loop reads CAPKETSGGPTKWVATLQETQYF. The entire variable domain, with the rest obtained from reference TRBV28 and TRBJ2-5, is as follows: DVKVTQSSRYLVKRTGEKVFLECVQDMDHENMFWYRQDPGLGLRLIYFSYDVKMKEKGDIPEGYSVSREKKERFSLILESASTNQTSMYLCAPKETSGGPTKWVATLQETQYFGPGTRLLVL.

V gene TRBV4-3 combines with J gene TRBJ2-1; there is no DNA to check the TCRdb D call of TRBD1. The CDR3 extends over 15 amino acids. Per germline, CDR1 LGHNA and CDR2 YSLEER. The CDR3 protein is CASSRGQGPYNEQFF.

CDR3 sequence reads: CASTLRDSQPHRPQHF. The chain uses TRBV12-3 or TRBV12-4 and TRBJ1-5; TCRdb designates TRBD1, a call that cannot be tested without DNA. This CDR3 has 16 residues.

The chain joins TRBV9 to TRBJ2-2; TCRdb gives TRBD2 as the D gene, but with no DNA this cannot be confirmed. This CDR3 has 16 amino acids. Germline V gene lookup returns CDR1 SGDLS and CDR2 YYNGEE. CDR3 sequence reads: CASSASHGGSTGELFF.

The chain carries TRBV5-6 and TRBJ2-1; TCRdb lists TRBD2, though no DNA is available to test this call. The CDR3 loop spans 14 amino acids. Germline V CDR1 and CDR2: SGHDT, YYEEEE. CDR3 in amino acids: CASSLLPSADEQFF.

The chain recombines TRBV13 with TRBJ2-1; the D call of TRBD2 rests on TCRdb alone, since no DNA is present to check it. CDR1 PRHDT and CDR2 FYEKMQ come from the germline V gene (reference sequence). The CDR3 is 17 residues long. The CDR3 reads CASSSAEGGRAYGRQFF.

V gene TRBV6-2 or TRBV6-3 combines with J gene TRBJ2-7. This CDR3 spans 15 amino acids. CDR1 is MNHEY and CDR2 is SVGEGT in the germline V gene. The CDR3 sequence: CASSYSDLSSYEQYF.

Here the CDR3 reads CASSHRTKSPYEQYF. The chain is built from TRBV6-2 or TRBV6-3 and TRBJ2-7. Germline-derived CDR1 and CDR2 are MNHEY and SVGEGT. This CDR3 comprises 15 residues.